The next 3 T cell receptor beta chains were all read from a single sample in a study of Ad26.COV2.S vaccination and SARS-CoV-2 variants. Profiled with immunoSEQ multiplex PCR; TCRdb holds only in-frame clones, not every one. The table includes over 400,000 clones, roughly 90% detected once. The treatment is: roughly 20 received Ad26.COV2.S at low or high dose, single or two shots; 5 received placebo; per-sample allocation not given. The study sampled participants on day 63 after the first vaccine or placebo injection. The source was peripheral blood, collected in a trial of Ad26.COV2.S vaccine versus placebo. These receptors all stem from a person aged 18-60 years who received the Ad26.COV2.S COVID-19 vaccine or a placebo.

This chain connects TRBV7-9 to TRBJ1-4, with 7 positions matching TRBD1. The CDR3 extends over 14 amino acids. Germline values: CDR1 SEHNR, CDR2 FQNEAQ (reference sequence). The junction had 10 bases not matched to a gene; V was cut back by 7 bases and J by 8 bases. The CDR3 region is CASKQQGKGEKLFF. The CDR3, as DNA: TGTGCCAGCAAGCAACAGGGGAAAGGAGAAAAACTGTTTTTT.

The gene calls are TRBV27 and TRBJ1-1, with D possibly being TRBD1 (6 bases). The CDR3 is 15 amino acids. From germline, CDR1 is MNHEY and CDR2 SMNVEV (reference sequence). V dropped 4 bases and J dropped 0 bases, with 12 bases sitting between them. CDR3 sequence reads: CASSSLGTLNTEAFF. CDR3 nucleotide sequence: TGTGCCAGCAGTTCCTTAGGGACACTGAACACTGAAGCTTTCTTT.

This clone was recorded only once. The chain couples TRBV5-1 to TRBJ1-2, with D possibly being TRBD1 (5 bases). Trimming cost V 3 bases and J 9 bases, with 24 bases left between them. The CDR3 has 16 residues. The germline V gene has CDR1 SGHRS and CDR2 YFSETQ. CDR3 sequence (DNA): TGCGCCAGCAGCTCCCCCTATGGTGGAGGGGAGGAGAGCTACACCTTC. This sequence encodes CASSSPYGGGEESYTF.